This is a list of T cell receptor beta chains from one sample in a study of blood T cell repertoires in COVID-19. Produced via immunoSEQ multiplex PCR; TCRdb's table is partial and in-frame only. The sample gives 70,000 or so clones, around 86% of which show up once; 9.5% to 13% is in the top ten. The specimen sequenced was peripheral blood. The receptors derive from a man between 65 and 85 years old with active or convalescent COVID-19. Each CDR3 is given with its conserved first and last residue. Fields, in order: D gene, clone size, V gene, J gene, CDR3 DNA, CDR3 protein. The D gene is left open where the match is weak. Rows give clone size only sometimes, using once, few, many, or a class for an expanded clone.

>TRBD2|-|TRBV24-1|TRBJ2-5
TGTGCCACCAGTGATTTCCCTAGCGGGAGGGGGGAGACCCAGTACTTC
CATSDFPSGRGETQYF
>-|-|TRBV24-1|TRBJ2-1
TGTGCCACCAGTGACCCCTCTAGCGTGGATGAGCAGTTCTTC
CATSDPSSVDEQFF
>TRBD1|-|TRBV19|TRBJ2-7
TGTGCCAGTAGCCCGCAGGGGGCCCACGAGCAGTACTTC
CASSPQGAHEQYF
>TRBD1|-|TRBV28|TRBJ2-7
TGTGCCAGCAGCCGTGGACAGGGGGCGATAACGTACGAGCAGTACTTC
CASSRGQGAITYEQYF
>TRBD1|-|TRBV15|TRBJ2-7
TGTGCCACCAGCAGCGGGACAGAAATCTACGAGCAGTACTTC
CATSSGTEIYEQYF
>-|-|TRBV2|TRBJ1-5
TGTGCCAGCAGAGTAGTTGTTAATCAGCCCCAGCATTTT
CASRVVVNQPQHF
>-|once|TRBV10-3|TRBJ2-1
TGTGCCATCAGTGAGTCAAGAGGGCCCAATGAGCAGTTCTTC
CAISESRGPNEQFF
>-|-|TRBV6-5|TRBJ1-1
TGTGCCAGCAGACGAAACACAGGGTACACTGAAGCTTTCTTT
CASRRNTGYTEAFF
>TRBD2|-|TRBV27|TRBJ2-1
TGTGCCAGCAGTGTAGGACTAGCGGGAGGTTACAATGAGCAGTTCTTC
CASSVGLAGGYNEQFF
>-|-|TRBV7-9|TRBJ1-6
TGTGCCAGCAGCGCGCAGGATAGTTCACCCCTCCACTTT
CASSAQDSSPLHF
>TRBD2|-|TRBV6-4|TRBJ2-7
TGTGCCAGCAGTGTGGGTAGCGGGAGGTTCTACGAGCAGTACTTC
CASSVGSGRFYEQYF
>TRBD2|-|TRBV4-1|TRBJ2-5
TGCGCCAGCAGCCAAGGACTAGCGGGAGGGGGGGCGGTTGGGACCCAGTACTTC
CASSQGLAGGGAVGTQYF
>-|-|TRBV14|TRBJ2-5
TGTGCCAGCAGCCTTTTTTTTTCAACAGACCAAGAGACCCAGTACTTC
CASSLFFSTDQETQYF
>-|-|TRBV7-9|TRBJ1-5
TGTGCCAGCAGCTTTTCAGGGAATAGCAATCAGCCCCAGCATTTT
CASSFSGNSNQPQHF
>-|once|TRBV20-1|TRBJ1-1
TGCAGTGTTGGGACTACCGCTGAAGCTTTCTTT
CSVGTTAEAFF
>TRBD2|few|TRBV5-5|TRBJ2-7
TGTGCCAGCAGCCCGACTAGCGGAGCGTTGAGGGGGCACTACGAGCAGTACTTC
CASSPTSGALRGHYEQYF
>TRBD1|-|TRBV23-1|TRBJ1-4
TGCGCCAGCAGTCAATCGAAATACAGGGGGGCCCGATCGGGTGAAAAACTGTTTTTT
CASSQSKYRGARSGEKLFF
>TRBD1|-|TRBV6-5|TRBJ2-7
TGTGCCAGCAGTTCCGTCCGGGACAGGGGCTACGAGCAGTACTTC
CASSSVRDRGYEQYF
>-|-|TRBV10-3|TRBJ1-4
TGTGCCATCAGTGAGGGTGGGAGCCGGCGGGATGAAAAACTGTTTTTT
CAISEGGSRRDEKLFF
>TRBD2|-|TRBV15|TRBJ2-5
TGTGCCACCAGCAGAGATCTAGCGGAGGGAGATAATGAGACCCAGTACTTC
CATSRDLAEGDNETQYF
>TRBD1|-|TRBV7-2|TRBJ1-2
TGTGCCAGCAGCCCCGGGACAGGGAGTCTGGCCTATGGCTACACCTTC
CASSPGTGSLAYGYTF
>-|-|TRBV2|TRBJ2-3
TGTGCCAGCAGTGCCAGGTTCACAGATACGCAGTATTTT
CASSARFTDTQYF
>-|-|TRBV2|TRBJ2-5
TGTGCCAGCAGTGGTGGCAGGTCGGAGACCCAGTACTTC
CASSGGRSETQYF
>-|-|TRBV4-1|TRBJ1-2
TGCGCCAGCAGCCAAGATTTGGCCTCAAAGGGGGGCTACACCTTC
CASSQDLASKGGYTF
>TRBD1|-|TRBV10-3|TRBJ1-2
TGTGCCATCAGTGAGTTATTGACAGGGAACTATGGCTACACCTTC
CAISELLTGNYGYTF
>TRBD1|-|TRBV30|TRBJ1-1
TGTGCCTGGGACAGGGGGCGGCGTACTGAAGCTTTCTTT
CAWDRGRRTEAFF
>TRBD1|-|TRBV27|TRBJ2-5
TGTGCCAGCAGTTTAAGTCCGGGACAGGGGAATTCCGGGACCCAGTACTTC
CASSLSPGQGNSGTQYF
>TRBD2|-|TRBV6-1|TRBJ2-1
TGTGCCAGCAGTGAAGCCCTGACTAGCGGGATAAACGAGCAGTTCTTC
CASSEALTSGINEQFF
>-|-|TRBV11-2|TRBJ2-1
TGTGCCAGCAGCTTAGATCCAGGTAGCTACAATGAGCAGTTCTTC
CASSLDPGSYNEQFF
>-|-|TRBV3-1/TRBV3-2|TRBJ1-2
TGTGCCAGCGGTCCTATCGGGAAAGCTGGCTACACCTTC
CASGPIGKAGYTF
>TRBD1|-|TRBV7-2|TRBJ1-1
TGTGCCAGCAGCTTAGTGGGCACAGGGGGGGGCACTGAAGCTTTCTTT
CASSLVGTGGGTEAFF
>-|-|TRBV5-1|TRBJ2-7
TGCGCCAGCAGCTTGATTCAGATGGACGAGCAGTACTTC
CASSLIQMDEQYF
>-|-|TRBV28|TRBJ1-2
TGTGCCAGCAGTTCACAGGGAAACCTACATGGCTACACCTTC
CASSSQGNLHGYTF
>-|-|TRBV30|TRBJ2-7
TGTGCCTGGAGTGTACAGGCAGGGTCGAGAGAGCAGTACTTC
CAWSVQAGSREQYF
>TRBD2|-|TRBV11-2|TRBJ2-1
TGTGCCAGCAGTTCCGGGACTAGCGGGATTAACGAGCAGTTCTTC
CASSSGTSGINEQFF
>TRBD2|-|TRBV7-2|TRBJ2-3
TGTGCCAGCAACCACGGGAGGCCGGATACGCAGTATTTT
CASNHGRPDTQYF
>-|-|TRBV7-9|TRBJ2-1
TGTGCCAGCAGCTCGGGACTCTGGAATGAGCAGTTCTTC
CASSSGLWNEQFF
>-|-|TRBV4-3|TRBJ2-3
TGCGCCAGCAGCCAAGATCAAGCGACTAGCACAGATACGCAGTATTTT
CASSQDQATSTDTQYF
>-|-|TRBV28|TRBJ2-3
TGTGCCAGCAGTTTGTCCGGGAGTCGGGATACGCAGTATTTT
CASSLSGSRDTQYF
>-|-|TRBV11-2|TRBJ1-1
TGTGCCAGCAGAGGGGTAATGAACACTGAAGCTTTCTTT
CASRGVMNTEAFF
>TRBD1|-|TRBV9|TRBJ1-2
TGTGCCAGCAGCGCGAACTCGGGACAGGTCGCGGACTATGGCTACACCTTC
CASSANSGQVADYGYTF
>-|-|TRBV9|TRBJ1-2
TGTGCCAGCAGCGTATCGGGGGATTCTAGGGGCTACACCTTC
CASSVSGDSRGYTF
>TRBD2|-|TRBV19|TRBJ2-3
TGTGCCAGTAGTACCAAACGACTAGCGGGAGGGGTGGATACGCAGTATTTT
CASSTKRLAGGVDTQYF
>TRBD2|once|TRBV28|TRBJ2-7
TGTGCCAGCAGAGCAAGGACTAGCGGACCCTACGAGCAGTACTTC
CASRARTSGPYEQYF
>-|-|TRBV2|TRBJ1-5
TGTGCCAGCATGGTAGATAGCAATCAGCCCCAGCATTTT
CASMVDSNQPQHF
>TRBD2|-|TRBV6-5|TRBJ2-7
TGTGCCAGCAGACGACTAGCGGCTTCCTACGAGCAGTACTTC
CASRRLAASYEQYF
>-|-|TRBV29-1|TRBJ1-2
TGCAGCGTTTCCAAGCTCTACAGGAGAGACTATGGCTACACCTTC
CSVSKLYRRDYGYTF
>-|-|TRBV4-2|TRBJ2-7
TGTGCCAGCAGCCAAGATCTCAATGGCCGATCCTACGAGCAGTACTTC
CASSQDLNGRSYEQYF
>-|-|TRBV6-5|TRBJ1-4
TGTGCCAGCGCGCGGGGGGGCTCTAATGAAAAACTGTTTTTT
CASARGGSNEKLFF
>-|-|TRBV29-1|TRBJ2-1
TGCAGCGTTGAAGCCTGGGCTTCCAACACCTTTAATGAGCAGTTCTTC
CSVEAWASNTFNEQFF
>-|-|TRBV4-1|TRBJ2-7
TGCGCCAGCAGCCTGCAAGACACCACCTACGAGCAGTACTTC
CASSLQDTTYEQYF
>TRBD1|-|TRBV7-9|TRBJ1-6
TGTGCCAGCAGCAGCCGGGACAGCAATAATTCACCCCTCCACTTT
CASSSRDSNNSPLHF
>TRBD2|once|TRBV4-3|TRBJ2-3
TGCGCCAGCAGCCAAGGCGGACTAGCGCACTCCACAGATACGCAGTATTTT
CASSQGGLAHSTDTQYF
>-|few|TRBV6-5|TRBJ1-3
TGTGCCAGCAGAGCGGGGAGTACTGGAAACACCATATATTTT
CASRAGSTGNTIYF
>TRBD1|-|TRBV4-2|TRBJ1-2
TGTGCCAGCAGCCAGGGTCACTCTACAGGGGGCAGCTATGGCTACACCTTC
CASSQGHSTGGSYGYTF
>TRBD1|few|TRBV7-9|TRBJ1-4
TGTGCCAGCAGCTTAGCACCAAGAGGGACAGTTGGGGAAAAACTGTTTTTT
CASSLAPRGTVGEKLFF
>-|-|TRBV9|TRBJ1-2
TGTGCCAGCAGCGTCGGATCCCTGGCTCAGGGGTGGGGCTACACCTTC
CASSVGSLAQGWGYTF
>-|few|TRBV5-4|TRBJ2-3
TGTGCCAGCAGCTCCGTAAGCGGAATTAGCACAGATACGCAGTATTTT
CASSSVSGISTDTQYF
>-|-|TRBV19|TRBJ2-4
TGTGCCAGTAGTATCGGTTTAGCCAAAAACATTCAGTACTTC
CASSIGLAKNIQYF
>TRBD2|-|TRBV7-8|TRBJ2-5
TGTGCCAGCAGCCGCGGGGGATCGGAGACCCAGTACTTC
CASSRGGSETQYF